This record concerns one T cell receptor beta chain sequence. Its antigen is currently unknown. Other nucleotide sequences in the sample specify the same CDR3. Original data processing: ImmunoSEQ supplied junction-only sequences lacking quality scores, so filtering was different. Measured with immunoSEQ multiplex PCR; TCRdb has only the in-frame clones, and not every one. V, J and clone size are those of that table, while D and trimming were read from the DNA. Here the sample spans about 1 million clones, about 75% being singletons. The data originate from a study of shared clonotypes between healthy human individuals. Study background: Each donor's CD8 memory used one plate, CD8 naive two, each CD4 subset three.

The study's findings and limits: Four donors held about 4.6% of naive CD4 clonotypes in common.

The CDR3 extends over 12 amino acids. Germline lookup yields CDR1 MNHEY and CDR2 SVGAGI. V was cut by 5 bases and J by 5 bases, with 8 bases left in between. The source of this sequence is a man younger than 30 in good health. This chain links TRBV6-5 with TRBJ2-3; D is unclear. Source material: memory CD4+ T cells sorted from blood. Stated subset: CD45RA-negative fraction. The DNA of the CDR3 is TGTGCCAGCAGTAGCGAAGGAGATACGCAGTATTTT. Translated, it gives CASSSEGDTQYF.